A single sample is the source of the 23 T cell receptor beta chains below, sequenced in a study of cytotoxic CD8 clonotypes in ibrutinib-treated CLL. This table comes from immunoSEQ multiplex PCR, and its TCRdb copy is limited to in-frame clones, with some not included. This sample yields about 22,000 clones, of which 55% to 75% are seen a single time; under 50% belongs to the top ten. This specimen consisted of PBMCs, obtained after 12 months of ibrutinib treatment. The receptor set was obtained from a human donor with chronic lymphocytic leukemia.

The gene calls are TRBV7-2 and TRBJ2-3; no definite D call. The CDR3 totals 15 residues. V lost 4 bases and J lost 2, with 13 bases in between. The germline gives CDR1 SGHTA, CDR2 FQGNSA. The CDR3 nucleotides are TGTGCCAGCAGCTCGCCTGGTGCAAACACAGATACGCAGTATTTT. Encoded protein: CASSSPGANTDTQYF.

The rearrangement uses TRBV7-9 and TRBJ2-7; 7 nucleotides line up with TRBD2. The CDR3 length is 14 residues. Germline loops: CDR1 SEHNR, CDR2 FQNEAQ (reference sequence). V trimming: 3 bases; J trimming: 4 bases; junction bases outside the gene matches: 6. The CDR3 is CASSLGGSAYEQYF. Written as DNA, the CDR3 is TGTGCCAGCAGCTTGGGAGGGTCGGCGTACGAGCAGTACTTC.

This rearrangement joins TRBV4-1 to TRBJ2-7, with D possibly being TRBD1 (6 bases). The germline V and J ends were trimmed by 1 base and 6 bases, with 16 bases remaining between them. CDR1 and CDR2 (germline): MGHRA, YSYEKL. The CDR3 runs 15 residues. CDR3 nucleotides: TGCGCCAGCAGCCAAGGCTTACAGGGTATATTCGAGCAGTACTTC. Translating gives CASSQGLQGIFEQYF.

This rearrangement joins TRBV6-5 to TRBJ2-2; a possible D gene is TRBD2 (5 bases). This CDR3 has 13 amino acids. Germline assignment: CDR1 MNHEY and CDR2 SVGAGI. V lost 7 bases, J lost 6 bases, and 12 bases lay in between. The CDR3 coding sequence is TGTGCCAGCATGAGGGTCCCGGCCGGGGAGCTGTTTTTT. Translating it yields CASMRVPAGELFF.

This chain connects TRBV5-1 to TRBJ2-2, with TRBD1 as a possible D gene (6 bases). The germline V and J ends were trimmed by 0 bases and 4 bases, with 10 bases remaining between them. The CDR3 totals 15 residues. The germline V gene encodes CDR1 SGHRS and CDR2 YFSETQ. CDR3 loop: CASSLAQGGTGELFF. DNA for the CDR3: TGCGCCAGCAGCTTGGCACAGGGCGGCACCGGGGAGCTGTTTTTT. Variable domain in full (rest from reference TRBV5-1 and TRBJ2-2): KAGVTQTPRYLIKTRGQQVTLSCSPISGHRSVSWYQQTPGQGLQFLFEYFSETQRNKGNFPGRFSGRQFSNSRSEMNVSTLELGDSALYLCASSLAQGGTGELFFGEGSRLTVL.

The CDR3 spells CASSLGWQGNTEAFF. The CDR3 DNA is TGCGCCAGCAGCTTGGGGTGGCAGGGGAACACTGAAGCTTTCTTT. The chain combines TRBV5-1 with TRBJ1-1; D possibly corresponds to TRBD1 (5 bases). The CDR3 length is 15 residues. The germline V gene encodes CDR1 SGHRS and CDR2 YFSETQ. Trimming left V 0 bases short and J 1 base short, with 10 bases between.

A few counts support this clone. This rearrangement joins TRBV27 to TRBJ2-2; 13 positions match TRBD2. Germline V gives CDR1 MNHEY, CDR2 SMNVEV (reference sequence). The V segment lost 3 bases and the J segment 2 bases; nucleotides outside the gene matches: 6. The CDR3 is 18 amino acids. This chain's CDR3 is CASSFRTSGGRNTGELFF. The CDR3 DNA is TGTGCCAGCAGTTTCCGGACTAGCGGGGGCCGAAACACCGGGGAGCTGTTTTTT.

The rearrangement links TRBV2 to TRBJ1-5; D gene unclear. CDR1 and CDR2 (germline): SNHLY, FYNNEI. V was cut by 2 bases and J by 2 bases, with 10 bases left in between. The CDR3 is 15 residues long. The CDR3 reads CASSESRLGNQPQHF. The CDR3 DNA reads TGTGCCAGCAGTGAAAGCAGATTGGGCAATCAGCCCCAGCATTTT.

This chain links TRBV19 with TRBJ1-1, with a weak D call TRBD1 (6 bases). V dropped 3 bases and J dropped 4 bases, with 12 bases sitting between them. This CDR3 comprises 14 residues. Looked up from germline, CDR1 is LNHDA and CDR2 is SQIVND (reference sequence). The CDR3 DNA is TGTGCCAGTAGTATTCGCGGGGGCGGCACTGAAGCTTTCTTT. This sequence encodes CASSIRGGGTEAFF. Full variable domain (missing parts from reference TRBV19 and TRBJ1-1): DGGITQSPKYLFRKEGQNVTLSCEQNLNHDAMYWYRQDPGQGLRLIYYSQIVNDFQKGDIAEGYSVSREKKESFPLTVTSAQKNPTAFYLCASSIRGGGTEAFFGQGTRLTVV.

This chain links TRBV4-1 with TRBJ2-7, with TRBD1 matching over 9 bases. The CDR3 is made up of 14 amino acids. After removal of 3 bases from V and 5 bases from J, the junction contained 5 bases not matched to a gene. The germline V gene has CDR1 MGHRA and CDR2 YSYEKL. This chain's CDR3 is CASSHRTGVNEQYF. CDR3 DNA: TGCGCCAGCAGCCACCGGACAGGGGTGAACGAGCAGTACTTC.

The V call is TRBV18, the J call TRBJ2-3; no reliable D call. CDR3 length: 12 amino acids. The V and J ends lost 6 bases and 4 bases respectively, with 8 bases between them. The germline gives CDR1 KGHSH, CDR2 LQKENI. This CDR3 reads CASSPRADTQYF. The CDR3 DNA follows: TGTGCCAGCTCCCCCCGAGCAGATACGCAGTATTTT.

The chain couples TRBV6-5 to TRBJ1-5; a weak D match, TRBD1 (5 bases). The V end was cut by 4 bases, the J end by 4 bases, with 14 bases between. Germline V gives CDR1 MNHEY, CDR2 SVGAGI. The CDR3 spans 15 residues. CDR3 sequence reads: CASSSIGGGNQPQHF. The CDR3 DNA sequence: TGTGCCAGCAGTTCTATCGGGGGTGGAAATCAGCCCCAGCATTTT.

The V call is TRBV19, the J call TRBJ2-7; a weak D match, TRBD2 (5 bases). CDR1 LNHDA and CDR2 SQIVND come from the germline V gene (reference sequence). The CDR3 is made up of 13 amino acids. Trimming shortened V by 7 bases and J by 0 bases, and 10 bases separated the two germline ends. CDR3: CASKRRGSYEQYF. The CDR3 DNA follows: TGTGCCAGTAAGAGACGGGGCTCCTACGAGCAGTACTTC.

The rearrangement links TRBV29-1 to TRBJ1-2; TRBD1 matches at 7 bases. Trimming removed 7 bases from V and 3 bases from J; junction bases left unmatched: 8. Germline CDR1 and CDR2: SQVTM and ANQGSEA. The CDR3 contains 13 residues. This chain's CDR3 is CSANRGSDYGYTF. CDR3 coding DNA: TGCAGCGCGAACAGGGGTTCGGACTATGGCTACACCTTC.

The chain joins TRBV1 to TRBJ1-3; the table's D call of TRBD1 was not tested on the DNA. TRBV1 is a pseudogene locus. There are 18 residues in the CDR3. The CDR3 loop reads CTSSQDWSGHSSGNTIYF. In DNA form, the CDR3 reads TGCACCAGCAGCCAAGACTGGTCCGGACATTCCTCTGGAAACACCATATATTTT.

The V call is TRBV9, the J call TRBJ2-3, with D possibly matching TRBD2 (5 bases). V lost 0 bases and J lost 1, with 12 bases in between. From germline, CDR1 is SGDLS and CDR2 YYNGEE. The CDR3 spans 16 residues. This chain's CDR3 is CASSVAGTEGTDTQYF. DNA of the CDR3: TGTGCCAGCAGCGTAGCTGGTACGGAGGGCACAGATACGCAGTATTTT. Combining the CDR3 with reference TRBV9 and TRBJ2-3 gives the whole variable domain DSGVTQTPKHLITATGQRVTLRCSPRSGDLSVYWYQQSLDQGLQFLIQYYNGEERAKGNILERFSAQQFPDLHSELNLSSLELGDSALYFCASSVAGTEGTDTQYFGPGTRLTVL.

The chain combines TRBV19 with TRBJ1-1, with 9 bases fitting TRBD1. This CDR3 spans 15 amino acids. V was clipped by 6 bases and J by 2 bases; unmatched bases: 7. Germline V gene lookup returns CDR1 LNHDA and CDR2 SQIVND (reference sequence). For the CDR3, the DNA is TGTGCCAGTAGGACCTCGGGACAGGGCAACACTGAAGCTTTCTTT. Translating it yields CASRTSGQGNTEAFF.

The rearrangement joins TRBV30 to TRBJ1-1, with 8 bases aligning to TRBD1. Germline assignment: CDR1 GTSNPN and CDR2 SVGIG (reference sequence). V lost 4 bases, J lost 1 base, and 8 bases stayed unmatched. This CDR3 region has 15 residues. CDR3 bases: TGTGCCTGGATACTAATGGGACAGGCGAACACTGAAGCTTTCTTT. It specifies CAWILMGQANTEAFF. Combining the CDR3 with reference TRBV30 and TRBJ1-1 gives the whole variable domain SQTIHQWPATLVQPVGSPLSLECTVEGTSNPNLYWYRQAAGRGLQLLFYSVGIGQISSEVPQNLSASRPQDRQFILSSKKLLLSDSGFYLCAWILMGQANTEAFFGQGTRLTVV.

The CDR3 spells CASSLAQGAWEKLFF. The DNA for the CDR3 is TGTGCCAGCAGCTTAGCACAGGGGGCTTGGGAAAAACTGTTTTTT. The chain combines TRBV11-2 with TRBJ1-4, with 9 bases aligning to TRBD1. Germline V CDR1 and CDR2: SGHAT, FQNNGV. CDR3 length equals 15 residues. V was pared by 1 base and J by 8 bases, with 5 bases of the junction left unmatched.

This clone was counted once. The rearrangement uses TRBV19 and TRBJ2-7, with D possibly called TRBD1 or TRBD2 (6 bases each). Per germline, CDR1 LNHDA and CDR2 SQIVND (reference sequence). Trimming removed 6 bases at V and 0 bases at J, with 24 bases between. The CDR3 contains 18 residues. CDR3 residues: CASSRKGGKTPGSYEQYF. As DNA, the CDR3 is TGTGCCAGTAGCCGGAAGGGGGGCAAGACTCCTGGCTCCTACGAGCAGTACTTC.

This rearrangement joins TRBV19 to TRBJ2-2; D is perhaps TRBD1 (5 bases). CDR1 and CDR2 (germline): LNHDA, SQIVND (reference sequence). Trimming cost V 8 bases and J 1 base, with 11 bases left between them. CDR3 length: 14 amino acids. For the CDR3, the DNA is TGTGCCAGTTCGGACACTTTGAACACCGGGGAGCTGTTTTTT. It translates to CASSDTLNTGELFF.

The J gene is TRBJ2-3, the V gene TRBV7-2, with 8 bases aligning to TRBD2. Unmatched junction bases numbered 10, after V lost 2 bases and J lost 0 bases. Germline loops: CDR1 SGHTA, CDR2 FQGNSA. CDR3 length equals 18 residues. The CDR3 loop reads CASSLIPRGGGSTDTQYF. In DNA form, the CDR3 reads TGTGCCAGCAGCTTAATCCCTCGGGGCGGGGGGAGCACAGATACGCAGTATTTT. Full variable domain (outside the CDR3, taken from reference TRBV7-2 and TRBJ2-3): GAGVSQSPSNKVTEKGKDVELRCDPISGHTALYWYRQSLGQGLEFLIYFQGNSAPDKSGLPSDRFSAERTGGSVSTLTIQRTQQEDSAVYLCASSLIPRGGGSTDTQYFGPGTRLTVL.

The chain combines TRBV7-9 with TRBJ2-5; 12 bases agree with TRBD1. Trimming cost V 7 bases and J 4 bases; bases outside gene matches: 7. This CDR3 has 15 amino acids. Germline loops: CDR1 SEHNR, CDR2 FQNEAQ (reference sequence). The CDR3 bases are TGTGCCAGCACCAGGGACAGGGGGCTCGGAGAGACCCAGTACTTC. This translates into CASTRDRGLGETQYF.